Below are 10 T cell receptor beta chains sequenced from a single sample in a study of T cells in Graves' hyperthyroidism and ophthalmopathy. Authors of the study amplified TCR beta CDR3 regions from RNA transcripts. During a first-round RT-PCR of the TCR CDR3, the HTBI primer set was used. TCRdb processed the multiplex PCR reads anew with MiXCR; each CDR3 protein has one entry. The data contain around 690,000 distinct CDR3 sequences, roughly 17% of them seen just once; the ten biggest clones take up less than 20%. What was sequenced was blood. These receptor sequences come from a man between 45 and 60 years old with Graves' hyperthyroidism.

This clonotype was detected a few times. V usage is TRBV20-1 and J usage is TRBJ2-7; D is possibly TRBD1 (5 bases). CDR1 and CDR2 from the germline V gene are DFQATT and SNEGSKA (reference sequence). V was shortened by 5 bases and J by 6 bases, with 14 bases between the two germline ends. The CDR3 has 12 amino acids. CDR3 loop: CSAPRAGIEQYF. Written as DNA, the CDR3 is TGCAGTGCTCCCCGGGCAGGGATCGAGCAGTACTTC.

This chain links TRBV10-3 with TRBJ2-3; D is unclear. Germline V CDR1 and CDR2: ENHRY, SYGVKD. The length of the CDR3 is 16 residues. The V end was cut by 3 bases, the J end by 2 bases, with 15 bases between. CDR3 protein: CAISDPEWAITDTQYF. CDR3 nucleotides: TGTGCCATCAGTGATCCTGAGTGGGCAATCACAGATACGCAGTATTTT.

There are many counts of this clonotype. This chain links TRBV2 with TRBJ2-5; D may be TRBD1 (6 bases). CDR3 length: 12 residues. CDR1 is SNHLY, CDR2 FYNNEI, per germline. V shed 4 bases and J shed 5 bases, with 8 bases lying between them. The CDR3 nucleotides read TGTGCCAGCAGTGCTGGACAGGAGACCCAGTACTTC. Protein product: CASSAGQETQYF.

This clonotype was detected ten times or more. The V call is TRBV11-2, the J call TRBJ1-1, with D unclear. Looked up from germline, CDR1 is SGHAT and CDR2 is FQNNGV. Deletions cut 3 bases from V and 0 bases from J, with 11 bases between. The length of the CDR3 is 15 residues. The CDR3 coding sequence is TGTGCCAGCAGCTTGTACAGCATCATGAACACTGAAGCTTTCTTT. Translation: CASSLYSIMNTEAFF.

The chain carries TRBV19 and TRBJ2-1, with 9 positions matching TRBD2. CDR3 length equals 15 residues. The germline V gene has CDR1 LNHDA and CDR2 SQIVND (reference sequence). V lost 4 bases and J lost 2; bases outside the gene matches: 3. The CDR3 sequence: CASSTPSGTYNEQFF. DNA of the CDR3: TGTGCCAGTAGTACGCCTAGCGGGACCTACAATGAGCAGTTCTTC.

This clonotype was observed many times. The CDR3 DNA reads as TGCAGCGTTGAAGAGGCTAGATCGGAGACCCAGTACTTC. Its translation is CSVEEARSETQYF. The chain joins TRBV29-1 to TRBJ2-5; D uncertain. Deletions cut 0 bases from V and 5 bases from J, with 10 bases between. There are 13 residues in the CDR3. Germline lookup yields CDR1 SQVTM and CDR2 ANQGSEA. Supplemented by reference TRBV29-1 and TRBJ2-5, the full variable domain reads SAVISQKPSRDICQRGTSLTIQCQVDSQVTMMFWYRQQPGQSLTLIATANQGSEATYESGFVIDKFPISRPNLTFSTLTVSNMSPEDSSIYLCSVEEARSETQYFGPGTRLLVL.

The rearrangement links TRBV28 to TRBJ2-5, with 7 positions matching TRBD2. From germline, CDR1 is MDHEN and CDR2 SYDVKM. This CDR3 comprises 16 residues. J gave up 2 bases and V 5 bases, and 11 bases lay outside the gene matches. CDR3 amino acids: CASSTTWASGQETQYF. The CDR3 DNA follows: TGTGCCAGCAGTACAACCTGGGCTAGCGGTCAAGAGACCCAGTACTTC.

Concerning this clonotype itself: A read error may explain this, as a much larger clone is one base away. CDR3 loop: CASSYGGNSGNAIYF. The CDR3 nucleotides are TGTGCCAGCAGTTACGGGGGCAACTCTGGAAACGCCATATATTTT. The genes are TRBV6-2 or TRBV6-3 and TRBJ1-3, with TRBD1 as a possible D gene (6 bases). Germline V CDR1 and CDR2: MNHEY, SVGEGT. The CDR3 loop spans 15 amino acids.

This clonotype has ten or more counts. V gene TRBV6-6 combines with J gene TRBJ1-2; the D gene is possibly TRBD1 (6 bases). The CDR3 runs 17 residues. V was cut by 2 bases and J by 6 bases, with 22 bases left in between. Looked up from germline, CDR1 is MNHNY and CDR2 is SVGAGI (reference sequence). The CDR3 here is CASSYRSPSVSGDGYTF. CDR3 sequence (DNA): TGTGCCAGCAGTTACAGGTCCCCCAGTGTCTCAGGGGATGGCTACACCTTC.

Concerning this clonotype: A much larger clone differs by one base, so this may be a read error. The chain couples TRBV28 to TRBJ1-2; D is undetermined. The CDR3 covers 13 residues. Per the germline V gene, CDR1 is MDHEN and CDR2 is SYDVKM. The V end was cut by 7 bases, the J end by 4 bases, with 13 bases between. Written as DNA, the CDR3 is TGTGCCAGCAATTCTGCGGACCTCTATGGCTACACCTTC. Residues: CASNSADLYGYTF.